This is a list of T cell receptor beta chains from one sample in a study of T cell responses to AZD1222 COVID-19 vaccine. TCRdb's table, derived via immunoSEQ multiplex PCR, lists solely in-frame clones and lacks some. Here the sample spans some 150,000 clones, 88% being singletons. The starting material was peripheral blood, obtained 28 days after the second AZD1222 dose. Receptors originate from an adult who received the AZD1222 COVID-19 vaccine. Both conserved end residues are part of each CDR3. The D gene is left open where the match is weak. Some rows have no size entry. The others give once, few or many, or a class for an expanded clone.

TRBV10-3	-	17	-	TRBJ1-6	CAISRDVFPYYNSPLHF	TGTGCCATCAGCCGTGACGTCTTCCCTTACTATAATTCACCCCTCCACTTT
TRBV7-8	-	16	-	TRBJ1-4	CASSYGPGQRNEKLFF	TGTGCCAGCAGCTATGGTCCTGGACAGAGAAATGAAAAACTGTTTTTT
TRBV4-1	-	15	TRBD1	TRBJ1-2	CASSQGDRTNYGYTF	TGCGCCAGCAGCCAAGGGGACAGAACTAACTATGGCTACACCTTC
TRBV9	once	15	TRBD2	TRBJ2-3	CASSKAGGQGDTQYF	TGTGCCAGCAGCAAAGCGGGGGGGCAAGGGGATACGCAGTATTTT
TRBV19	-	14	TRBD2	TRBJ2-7	CASRLTSGTYEQYF	TGTGCCAGTCGATTGACTAGCGGAACCTACGAGCAGTACTTC
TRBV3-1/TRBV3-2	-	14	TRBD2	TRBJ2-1	CASSQLAGVGEQFF	TGTGCCAGCAGCCAATTAGCGGGAGTGGGTGAGCAGTTCTTC
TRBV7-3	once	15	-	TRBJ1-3	CASSPQGREGNTIYF	TGTGCCAGCAGCCCACAGGGACGAGAAGGAAACACCATATATTTT
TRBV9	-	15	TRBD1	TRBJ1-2	CASSVTRTGAMDYTF	TGTGCCAGCAGCGTAACCCGGACAGGGGCGATGGACTACACCTTC
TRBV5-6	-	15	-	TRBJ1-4	CASSDGGWSNEKLFF	TGTGCCAGCTCGGACGGGGGCTGGAGTAATGAAAAACTGTTTTTT
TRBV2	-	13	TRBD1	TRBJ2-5	CASSGDSQETQYF	TGTGCCAGCAGTGGGGACAGTCAAGAGACCCAGTACTTC
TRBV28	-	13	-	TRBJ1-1	CASSLSSGTRAFF	TGTGCCAGCAGTTTATCCAGCGGGACGAGAGCTTTCTTT
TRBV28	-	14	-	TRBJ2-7	CASSLSGGTYEQYF	TGTGCCAGCAGTCTCTCCGGGGGAACCTACGAGCAGTACTTC
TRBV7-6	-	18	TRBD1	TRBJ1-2	CASSLQAKGQAANYGYTF	TGTGCCAGCAGCCTACAAGCTAAAGGACAGGCAGCTAACTATGGCTACACCTTC
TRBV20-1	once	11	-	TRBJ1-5	CSARDDQPQHF	TGCAGTGCTAGAGATGATCAGCCCCAGCATTTT
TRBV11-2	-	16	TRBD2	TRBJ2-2	CASRPSGGGTTGELFF	TGTGCCAGCAGGCCGAGCGGCGGGGGGACTACCGGGGAGCTGTTTTTT
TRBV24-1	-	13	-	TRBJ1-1	CATRGTGTLEAFF	TGTGCCACCAGGGGTACGGGTACACTTGAAGCTTTCTTT